This T cell receptor beta chain was sequenced for a study of a mutant IDH1 vaccine in newly diagnosed glioma (dated by TCRdb to the early 2020s). Study-wide context: Of the roughly 30 treated patients, around 62% were male and approximately 38% were female, and a mean age of roughly 40 years was recorded. Before enrollment, patients had received standard therapy of radiotherapy alone, temozolomide alone, or radiochemotherapy with temozolomide; most received the combination. Peripheral blood was drawn at six visits: V03 (baseline), V05, V07, V10, V12 and V13. Longitudinal TCRB deep sequencing was done for 25 treated patients, wherever samples were available for exploratory analyses. General findings and caveats noted by the study authors: No apparent relationship was observed between pseudoprogression and alterations in the top peripheral T cell clonotypes detected by TCRB sequencing. Immune responses induced by the vaccine were seen in more than 85% of patients across multiple MHC alleles. PBMC samples for TCRB deep sequencing were selected based on availability. According to the authors, sample limitations meant that analyses of patient blood samples could not be reproduced.

The receptor library was made with the immunoSEQ multiplex PCR assay. Rearranged TCR beta chain sequences were amplified using the hsTCRB Kit according to the manufacturer's protocol. Sequencing of TCRB libraries was carried out on an Illumina MiSeq. Processing in the source paper ran as follows. Demultiplexing, trimming and gene mapping were performed with the kit vendor's proprietary platform. TCRdb stores this immuneACCESS table with in-frame sequences only. Part of the clones is absent; in the studies checked, under half of the shortfall reflects unresolved V genes, and no reason is known for the rest. The V and J calls and clone size come from that table; D and trimming were worked out from the DNA. The sample data list some 59,000 clones, and more than 80% of these were observed just once. About a fifth of the sample is in the top ten clones. The CDR3, cysteine through phenylalanine, is 14 amino acids long. Only CDR3 DNA remains: 42 bases, in frame from the first base. The germline V gene (reference sequence) gives CDR1 as MNHEY and CDR2 as SMNVEV. Cut back by 1 base and 1 base, the V and J ends lie 7 bases apart.

The intended sense of this specimen's time point label: baseline, week 1 (first vaccination visit). Sample treatment or condition, as interpreted from the label and publication: pre-vaccination baseline after standard-of-care therapy. All donors had newly diagnosed IDH1-mutant astrocytomas of WHO grade 3 or 4 that showed loss of nuclear ATRX. The samples were drawn from NOA16, a multicentre, single-arm, open-label phase I trial in Germany that tested a mutant IDH1 peptide vaccine in humans for the first time. Visit V03 blood draws served as the baseline sample for immunogenicity testing. Genomic DNA for TCRB sequencing was extracted from EDTA blood using the DNeasy Blood and Tissue Kit. This clone has a handful of counts. The target of this receptor is not known. No base qualities exist here, and no much larger clone lies one base off it.

Sequencing was performed on PBMCs, taken from a glioma patient treated with radiotherapy, temozolomide or both. The sequence derives from a man aged 18 to 29 with glioma. The chain was built from TRBV27 and TRBJ1-1; the D gene is perhaps TRBD1, on 6 matching bases. The CDR3 reads as follows: CASSLWGRNTEAFF. The DNA sequence is TGTGCCAGCAGTTTATGGGGGCGGAACACTGAAGCTTTCTTT.